This T cell receptor beta chain was obtained from a study of response to subunit inactivated influenza vaccine. V shed 1 base and J shed 0 bases, with 11 bases lying between them. The CDR3 length is 16 residues. Per germline, CDR1 MGHRA and CDR2 YSYEKL. This clonotype was counted a few times. Its antigen is still unknown. The study's findings and limits: Authors proposed each seasonal influenza vaccination draws in few new T cells.

TCRdb processed the RT-PCR reads anew with MiXCR; each CDR3 protein has one entry. The table has 650,000 to 800,000 distinct CDR3 sequences, over 11% seen once; the top ten hold 6% to 8%. This TCR came from a man aged 50 or older who received an inactivated influenza vaccine. The rearrangement joins TRBV4-1 to TRBJ2-3; the D gene could be TRBD1 or TRBD2 (6 bases each). The sample consisted of PBMCs from blood, taken approximately 15 days before vaccination. CDR3 sequence (DNA): TGCGCCAGCAGCCAAGTTGTAGGGGGGAGCACAGATACGCAGTATTTT. This gives the protein CASSQVVGGSTDTQYF.